A selection of T cell receptor beta chains follows, all from one sample in a study of T cells after yellow fever vaccination. TCRdb called the 5' RACE reads again in MiXCR, with one record for every CDR3 protein. There are 100,000 to 150,000 distinct CDR3 sequences in the sample; under 8.5% occur only once, and roughly 2.6% lies in the top ten. Sequenced material: CD4+ T cells sorted from PBMCs, taken more than 8 days after the first yellow fever vaccination. All receptors derive from a man aged 18 to 29 who received the YFV17D yellow fever vaccine. The CDR3 runs from the conserved cysteine through the conserved F or W. D genes are given only for firm matches. Some rows have no size entry. The others give once, few or many, or a class for an expanded clone.

d_gene	v_gene	abundance	j_gene	CDR3aa	CDR3nt
NA	TRBV5-6	many	TRBJ1-2	CASSLRQLHGYTF	TGTGCCAGCAGCTTGAGACAGCTCCATGGCTACACCTTC
NA	TRBV28	few	TRBJ2-1	CASTPRKTGNNEQFF	TGTGCCAGCACACCCCGGAAGACAGGAAACAATGAGCAGTTCTTC
NA	TRBV9	many	TRBJ1-2	CASSPQQFGRGGGYTF	TGTGCCAGCAGCCCACAGCAGTTCGGGAGGGGGGGCGGCTACACCTTC
NA	TRBV12-3/TRBV12-4	many	TRBJ2-4	CASSLRSGNIQYF	TGTGCCAGCAGCCTACGGTCCGGAAACATTCAGTACTTC
NA	TRBV7-8	NA	TRBJ1-1	CASSLWRTEAFF	TGTGCCAGCAGCCTCTGGAGGACTGAAGCTTTCTTT
NA	TRBV4-1	few	TRBJ1-3	CASSQDEVKTSGNTIYF	TGCGCCAGCAGCCAAGATGAAGTAAAGACCTCTGGAAACACCATATATTTT
TRBD2	TRBV7-2	many	TRBJ2-2	CASSVGGALGELFF	TGTGCCAGCAGCGTCGGGGGGGCCCTTGGGGAGCTGTTTTTT
TRBD1	TRBV20-1	many	TRBJ2-3	CSVRAGQGASGTQYF	TGCAGTGTTAGAGCGGGACAGGGGGCGTCAGGTACGCAGTATTTT
NA	TRBV7-8	NA	TRBJ2-3	CAGSSGWGTDTQYF	TGTGCCGGCAGCTCGGGGTGGGGCACAGATACGCAGTATTTT
NA	TRBV7-2	NA	TRBJ1-5	CASSLDGGGNQPHHF	TGTGCCAGCAGCTTAGACGGGGGTGGCAATCAGCCCCACCATTTT
TRBD2	TRBV29-1	many	TRBJ2-3	CSVSGERGVDTQYF	TGCAGCGTTAGCGGGGAACGGGGCGTGGATACGCAGTATTTT
NA	TRBV11-2	many	TRBJ2-3	CASSSGDIITDTQYF	TGTGCCAGCAGCTCCGGGGACATCATCACAGATACGCAGTATTTT
NA	TRBV25-1	many	TRBJ2-5	CASSAFEYSPETQYF	TGTGCCAGCAGTGCCTTTGAATACAGTCCAGAGACCCAGTACTTC
NA	TRBV20-1	NA	TRBJ2-5	CSAREWMRQTQYF	TGCAGTGCTCGCGAGTGGATGAGGCAGACCCAGTACTTC
TRBD1	TRBV5-1	many	TRBJ2-3	CASSLQGTVGTDTQYF	TGCGCCAGCAGCTTGCAGGGGACAGTTGGCACAGATACGCAGTATTTT
NA	TRBV10-3	few	TRBJ1-5	CAIRSDLNQPQHF	TGTGCCATCAGATCGGACCTCAATCAGCCCCAGCATTTT
NA	TRBV20-1	many	TRBJ1-6	CSARGRDRSSYNSPLHF	TGCAGTGCTAGAGGGAGGGACCGCAGCTCCTATAATTCACCCCTCCACTTT
NA	TRBV6-2/TRBV6-3	many	TRBJ1-1	CASTHRGENTEAFF	TGTGCCAGCACCCATCGGGGGGAGAACACTGAAGCTTTCTTT
NA	TRBV3-1	many	TRBJ1-3	CASSPGVLGNTIYF	TGTGCCAGCAGCCCCGGGGTCCTTGGAAACACCATATATTTT
NA	TRBV20-1	many	TRBJ2-3	CSARDWVTDTQYF	TGCAGTGCTAGAGACTGGGTAACAGATACGCAGTATTTT
NA	TRBV7-2	many	TRBJ1-2	CASSLAMGARGYTF	TGTGCCAGCAGCTTAGCGATGGGGGCGCGAGGCTACACCTTC
NA	TRBV18	few	TRBJ2-5	CASSLKGLAKETQYF	TGTGCCAGCTCACTAAAGGGGCTAGCGAAAGAGACCCAGTACTTC
NA	TRBV29-1	few	TRBJ2-5	CSVGVTETQYF	TGCAGCGTTGGGGTCACGGAGACCCAGTACTTC
NA	TRBV5-6	many	TRBJ2-5	CASRPVGGPNQETQYF	TGTGCCAGCAGGCCCGTAGGGGGTCCCAACCAAGAGACCCAGTACTTC
NA	TRBV18	many	TRBJ2-1	CASSYAGSSYNEQFF	TGTGCCAGCTCCTACGCGGGCAGCTCCTACAATGAGCAGTTCTTC
NA	TRBV7-7	NA	TRBJ2-5	CASSMRNADLRETQYF	TGTGCCAGCAGCATGCGGAACGCCGACCTCCGGGAGACCCAGTACTTC
NA	TRBV18	many	TRBJ1-4	CASSPPAAGDNLGEKLFF	TGTGCCAGCTCACCACCGGCGGCAGGGGATAACCTCGGGGAAAAACTGTTTTTT
NA	TRBV7-3	NA	TRBJ2-5	CASSLGPRETQYF	TGTGCCAGCAGCTTAGGCCCGAGGGAGACCCAGTACTTC
NA	TRBV20-1	few	TRBJ1-1	CSASRKLGGDTEAFF	TGCAGTGCTAGCCGGAAGTTAGGGGGGGACACTGAAGCTTTCTTT
NA	TRBV29-1	many	TRBJ1-1	CSGGAGNTEAFF	TGCAGCGGAGGGGCAGGGAACACTGAAGCTTTCTTT
NA	TRBV6-5	many	TRBJ1-1	CASSPDLSDEAFF	TGTGCCAGCAGTCCGGACCTCTCGGATGAAGCTTTCTTT